This T cell receptor (beta chain) came from a study of T cells in Graves' hyperthyroidism and ophthalmopathy. The wider study: Peripheral blood was acquired at first diagnosis, ahead of any therapy whatsoever.

Amplification targeted TCR beta CDR3 regions from RNA transcripts. The primer set for the first-round RT-PCR of the TCR CDR3 was HTBI. TCRdb independently ran MiXCR on the multiplex PCR reads; one entry per CDR3 protein. Of fewer than 650,000 distinct CDR3 sequences in the sample, 12% to 15% were seen once. CDR3 length equals 14 residues. The V gene's germline CDR1 is MNHEY and CDR2 SVGEGT. Deletions cut 9 bases from V and 0 bases from J, with 15 bases between. The source of this sequence is a woman in her late teens or twenties with Graves' ophthalmopathy. The chain combines TRBV6-2 or TRBV6-3 with TRBJ2-7, with D perhaps matching TRBD1 or TRBD2 (5 bases each). The sample taken for sequencing was blood. CDR3 loop: CASEDWGSSYEQYF. CDR3 nucleotides: TGTGCCAGTGAGGACTGGGGCAGCTCCTACGAGCAGTACTTC.